The source of this TCR beta chain is a study of T cell responses to AZD1222 COVID-19 vaccine. Study-level findings and limits: The sample set comprised mostly white British donors with more females, and clonal diversity was possibly underestimated. Regions 160-218 and 743-854 held dominance among vaccine-associated CD4 TCRs, which spanned spike. Reports say nearly half of spike-specific TCRs go after unmutated variant regions.

V dropped 3 bases and J dropped 6 bases, with 14 bases sitting between them. The CDR3 length is 14 residues. Germline lookup yields CDR1 LNHDA and CDR2 SQIVND (reference sequence). About this clone itself: Its antigen is unidentified.

The data were produced by immunoSEQ multiplex PCR, yet TCRdb's version contains in-frame clones alone and is incomplete. The sample yields 200,000 or so clones, over 80% seen once. The specimen comprised peripheral blood, sampled on day 0 of AZD1222 vaccination. This receptor was identified in an adult in good health. The rearrangement joins TRBV19 to TRBJ1-2; D is uncertain. The CDR3 here is CASSMDSTWHGYTF. Here the CDR3 DNA reads TGTGCCAGTAGTATGGACTCCACTTGGCATGGCTACACCTTC.